These 10 T cell receptor beta chains originate from one sample sequenced in a study of prognosis after radiotherapy for stage I lung cancer. By two-round multiplex PCR, the TCR beta CDR3 was amplified from genomic DNA. First-round PCR, the initial amplification, used primers specific to each TRBV and TRBJ gene. From the multiplex PCR reads, TCRdb called clonotypes with MiXCR, one entry per CDR3 protein. This sample yields about 14,000 distinct CDR3 sequences, of which around a quarter are seen a single time; more than 10% belongs to the top ten. This material consisted of PBMCs, taken before or after stereotactic body radiation therapy (not recorded which). The receptors were sampled from a donor aged 50 or older with non-small cell lung cancer.

The CDR3 region is CASSHPVTAGEQYF. The CDR3, as DNA: TGTGCCAGCAGCCACCCCGTGACAGCGGGTGAGCAGTACTTC. The rearrangement uses TRBV3-1 and TRBJ2-7, with D possibly matching TRBD2 (6 bases). V lost 3 bases to trimming and J lost 7 bases, with 16 bases between them. Germline V gene data show CDR1 as LGHDT and CDR2 as YNNKEL (reference sequence). The CDR3 is made up of 14 amino acids.

The sample holds many counts of this clonotype. The chain uses TRBV7-2 and TRBJ2-4; 10 bases line up with TRBD2. The CDR3 has 14 amino acids. V gave up 1 base and J gave up 15 bases; unmatched junction bases: 9. Germline CDR1 SGHTA, CDR2 FQGNSA. The chain's CDR3 is CASSLGSGRGFPYF. In DNA form, the CDR3 reads TGTGCCAGCAGCTTAGGGAGCGGGAGGGGGTTTCCGTACTTC.

This clonotype was picked up many times. This CDR3 reads CASSLGQGNEKLFF. The CDR3 DNA reads TGTGCCAGCAGTTTGGGACAGGGGAACGAAAAACTGTTTTTT. The rearrangement uses TRBV6-5 and TRBJ1-4; 10 nucleotides line up with TRBD1. CDR1 and CDR2 (germline): MNHEY, SVGAGI. The CDR3 loop spans 14 amino acids. The junction had 4 bases not matched to a gene; V was cut back by 4 bases and J by 8 bases.

Ten or more counts support this clonotype. This chain connects TRBV5-6 to TRBJ2-3, with a possible D match to TRBD1 (5 bases). Germline CDR1 SGHDT, CDR2 YYEEEE. CDR3 length: 13 residues. The V end lost 4 bases, the J end lost 13 bases, and 19 bases lay between the germline ends. CDR3 sequence (DNA): TGTGCCAGCAGCGTACAGGAGACCCCTTTTGAGTATTTT. This translates into CASSVQETPFEYF.

This clonotype showed up many times. V gene TRBV12-3 or TRBV12-4 combines with J gene TRBJ2-6; D gene unclear. The V end was cut by 5 bases, the J end by 0 bases, with 11 bases between. The length of the CDR3 is 16 residues. Here the CDR3 DNA reads TGTGCCAGCAGTCCCCGAGTCAACTCTGGGGCCAACGTCCTGACTTTC. This codes for CASSPRVNSGANVLTF.

This clonotype was seen at least ten times. The CDR3 loop is CASSVERGPINYGYTF. For the CDR3, the DNA is TGTGCCAGCAGCGTAGAACGGGGCCCGATTAACTATGGCTACACCTTC. This sequence joins TRBV9 and TRBJ1-2; a possible D gene is TRBD1 (5 bases). From germline, CDR1 is SGDLS and CDR2 YYNGEE. The CDR3 is made up of 16 amino acids. The ends were cut back, 0 bases at V and 1 base at J, with 13 bases in the middle. Full variable domain (outside the CDR3, taken from reference TRBV9 and TRBJ1-2): DSGVTQTPKHLITATGQRVTLRCSPRSGDLSVYWYQQSLDQGLQFLIQYYNGEERAKGNILERFSAQQFPDLHSELNLSSLELGDSALYFCASSVERGPINYGYTFGSGTRLTVV.

This clonotype was picked up many times. The rearrangement links TRBV28 to TRBJ2-4, with TRBD2 identical over 8 bases. Trimming cost V 3 bases and J 0 bases; bases outside gene matches: 7. Germline CDR1 MDHEN, CDR2 SYDVKM. The CDR3 sequence is 17 residues long. The chain's CDR3 is CASSLLAGNLAKNIQYF. The CDR3 nucleotides are TGTGCCAGCAGTTTGCTAGCGGGTAACCTAGCCAAAAACATTCAGTACTTC.

Many counts were recorded for this clonotype. The chain uses TRBV18 and TRBJ2-3; the match to TRBD2 covers 8 bases. V lost 1 base to trimming and J lost 0 bases; unmatched junction nucleotides: 3. The V gene's germline CDR1 is KGHSH and CDR2 LQKENI. The CDR3 length is 16 residues. CDR3 sequence (DNA): TGTGCCAGCTCACCACTTGGACTAGCAAGCACAGATACGCAGTATTTT. It translates to CASSPLGLASTDTQYF. Together with reference TRBV18 and TRBJ2-3, the CDR3 gives the full variable domain: NAGVMQNPRHLVRRRGQEARLRCSPMKGHSHVYWYRQLPEEGLKFMVYLQKENIIDESGMPKERFSAEFPKEGPSILRIQQVVRGDSAAYFCASSPLGLASTDTQYFGPGTRLTVL.

This clonotype has ten or more counts. The chain carries TRBV7-8 and TRBJ1-2; no firm D call. The germline V gene has CDR1 SGHVS and CDR2 FQNEAQ. The CDR3 runs to 15 residues. Trimming stripped 1 base from V and 7 bases from J, with 16 bases between. The CDR3 sequence: CASSLGIGPITGYTF. In nucleotides, the CDR3 is TGTGCCAGCAGCTTAGGGATCGGACCTATCACTGGCTACACCTTC.

Relative to its sample, this clonotype is medium-sized. The V call is TRBV7-2, the J call TRBJ1-5; D is unresolved. Germline CDR1 reads SGHTA; CDR2 reads FQGNSA. The CDR3 is 15 residues long. The V end lost 5 bases, the J end lost 7 bases, and 18 bases lay between the germline ends. The CDR3 DNA reads as TGTGCCAGCAGCCTACATGTGGGGAGTAGGCAGCCCCAGCATTTT. Translated, it gives CASSLHVGSRQPQHF.